This is a list of T cell receptor beta chains from one sample in a study of control samples from healthy donors and cancer patients. Sequencing used immunoSEQ multiplex PCR; TCRdb keeps in-frame clones, though not all of them. In the table there are some 66,000 clones, about 82% of which are singletons. Sequencing input: blood. These receptors came from a middle-aged man in good health. The CDR3 runs from the conserved cysteine through the conserved F or W. Fields, in order: V gene, D gene, clone size, J gene, CDR3 DNA, CDR3 protein. A D gene is named only where the DNA matches it firmly. Size is stated for part of the rows, as once, few or many counts, or as a class when the clone is expanded.

TRBV19,TRBD1,-,TRBJ1-5,TGTGCCAGTAGTATTATAGGAGGGTCAGGGGGTAATCAGCCCCAGCATTTT,CASSIIGGSGGNQPQHF
TRBV25-1,-,-,TRBJ1-1,TGTGCCAGCAGTCAAGGACGGGCGGACACTGAAGCTTTCTTT,CASSQGRADTEAFF
TRBV10-3,-,-,TRBJ2-7,TGTGCCATCAGTGAGTCTGGGTTGGGCTACGAGCAGTACTTC,CAISESGLGYEQYF
TRBV12-5,TRBD1,-,TRBJ1-5,TGTGCTAGTGGTTTGGTACTAGGGACAGGGGGTGATCAGCCCCAGCATTTT,CASGLVLGTGGDQPQHF
TRBV29-1,-,-,TRBJ2-2,TGCAGCGTTGTTGGACTGGCGAACACCGGGGAGCTGTTTTTT,CSVVGLANTGELFF
TRBV4-3,-,-,TRBJ1-1,TGCGCCAGCAGTATGGACTCTCTGGCCACTGAAGCTTTCTTT,CASSMDSLATEAFF
TRBV19,-,-,TRBJ2-7,TGTGGATCGAGGCAGGGCCACGAGCAGTACTTC,CGSRQGHEQYF
TRBV5-1,TRBD1,-,TRBJ1-6,TGCGCCAGCAGCGAAGGACAGGGGAGAAGTTCACCCCTCCACTTT,CASSEGQGRSSPLHF
TRBV6-5,TRBD1,-,TRBJ1-6,TGTGCCAGCACAGACAGGGGCTTTAATTCACCCCTCCACTTT,CASTDRGFNSPLHF
TRBV29-1,-,-,TRBJ1-2,TGCAGCGTTGAAAAGGCTTGGGGCTATGGCTACACCTTC,CSVEKAWGYGYTF
TRBV28,TRBD1,-,TRBJ1-5,TGTGCCAGCAGTTTAATTTCGCGGGACAGGGGCAATCAGCCCCAGCATTTT,CASSLISRDRGNQPQHF
TRBV3-1/TRBV3-2,-,-,TRBJ2-2,TGTGCCAGCAGCCCAAGTGGCGGGGAGAACACCGGGGAGCTGTTTTTT,CASSPSGGENTGELFF
TRBV7-9,TRBD1,-,TRBJ2-7,TGTGCCAGCAGCTCCGTCAATGGGGGGACAGGGGGCTTCCACGAGCAGTACTTC,CASSSVNGGTGGFHEQYF
TRBV9,-,-,TRBJ2-5,TGTGCCAGCAGCGGATTACGGGGAGAGACCCAGTACTTC,CASSGLRGETQYF
TRBV6-6,-,-,TRBJ1-6,TGTGCCAGCAGTTACTTTACGGACGGTAATTCACCCCTCCACTTT,CASSYFTDGNSPLHF
TRBV19,TRBD1,-,TRBJ1-5,TGTGCCAGTAGAGCCCTCGGAGGGGGCGGTGATCAGCCCCAGCATTTT,CASRALGGGGDQPQHF
TRBV29-1,-,-,TRBJ2-7,TGCAGCGTTCGTGGGCAGCCTAGCTCCTACGAGCAGTACTTC,CSVRGQPSSYEQYF
TRBV5-6,TRBD1,-,TRBJ1-1,TGTGCCAGCAGCTCCCCCAGGGGGCTAGGGGTCACTGAAGCTTTCTTT,CASSSPRGLGVTEAFF
TRBV19,-,-,TRBJ1-6,TGTGCCAGTAGTACCGACACAATCAGCTCACCCCTCCACTTT,CASSTDTISSPLHF
TRBV11-3,TRBD1,-,TRBJ1-4,TGTGCCAGCAGCCCATCCGGGACAGGGGACGAAAAACTGTTTTTT,CASSPSGTGDEKLFF
TRBV6-4,TRBD2,-,TRBJ2-1,TGTGCCAGCAGTGAACACGGACTAGTCCAGGGTGAGCAGTTCTTC,CASSEHGLVQGEQFF
TRBV5-6,-,-,TRBJ2-5,TGTGCCAGCACCCTAGGGGGCCAAGAGACCCAGTACTTC,CASTLGGQETQYF
TRBV30,TRBD2,-,TRBJ2-7,TGTGCCTGGAGTGTGGTGCGGGGGTTCTACGAGCAGTACTTC,CAWSVVRGFYEQYF
TRBV5-5,TRBD2,-,TRBJ2-5,TGTGCCAGCATCCCGGGGGGGTGGCGAGAGACCCAGTACTTC,CASIPGGWRETQYF
TRBV4-2,-,once,TRBJ1-4,TGTGCCAGCAGCCAAGGGGGGATCGGAGAGGAAAAACTGTTTTTT,CASSQGGIGEEKLFF
TRBV12-5,TRBD2,medium-sized,TRBJ2-5,TGTGCTAGTGGTCCCCCGGGAGGGCGGGAGACCCAGTACTTC,CASGPPGGRETQYF
TRBV6-5,-,-,TRBJ1-6,TGTGCCAGCAGGAGGACAGATTCACCCCTCCACTTT,CASRRTDSPLHF
TRBV12-3/TRBV12-4,-,once,TRBJ1-2,TGTGCCTGCAGGGCCGACTATGGCTACACCTTC,CACRADYGYTF
TRBV6-5,-,-,TRBJ1-1,TGTGCCAGCAGCCCGCAAAACACTGAAGCTTTCTTT,CASSPQNTEAFF
TRBV24-1,-,-,TRBJ2-5,TGTGCCACCAGTGATTTATGGACCCAGTACTTC,CATSDLWTQYF
TRBV30,TRBD2,-,TRBJ2-1,TGTGCCTGGAGAGAACTAGCGGGAGCCTACAATGAGCAGTTCTTC,CAWRELAGAYNEQFF
TRBV5-4,-,-,TRBJ2-3,TGTGCCAGCAGCTTGGATATTCAAGATACGCAGTATTTT,CASSLDIQDTQYF
TRBV11-2,-,-,TRBJ2-7,TGTGCCAGCAGCTTAGATCTTAACACCTACGAGCAGTACTTC,CASSLDLNTYEQYF
TRBV29-1,TRBD1,few,TRBJ2-7,TGCAGCGTTGATAGGGGGACAGGGGGCGAGCAGTACTTC,CSVDRGTGGEQYF
TRBV12-3/TRBV12-4,-,few,TRBJ2-7,TGTGCCAGCAGTTCAGGGCTCTACGAGCAGTACTTC,CASSSGLYEQYF
TRBV6-2/TRBV6-3,TRBD1,-,TRBJ2-1,TGTGCCAGCAGTGCCACGACAGGGGCGATATACAATGAGCAGTTCTTC,CASSATTGAIYNEQFF
TRBV19,-,-,TRBJ2-2,TGTGCCAGTAGTGAGGGCAGGTGGAACACCGGGGAGCTGTTTTTT,CASSEGRWNTGELFF
TRBV21-1,-,-,TRBJ2-1,TGTGCCAGCAGCAAAGGGACTAGCGGGTTCTACAATGAGCAGTTCTTC,CASSKGTSGFYNEQFF
TRBV3-1/TRBV3-2,TRBD2,-,TRBJ2-7,TGTGCCAGCAGCTTCTCTACTAGCGGGACCTACGAGCAGTACTTC,CASSFSTSGTYEQYF
TRBV28,TRBD1,-,TRBJ2-7,TGTGCCAGCACCTTGGGGGGACAGGGTATATACGAGCAGTACTTC,CASTLGGQGIYEQYF